Below are 32 T cell receptor beta chains sequenced from a single sample in a study of cytomegalovirus exposure and HLA in healthy donors. The PCR used 60 Vbeta and 13 Jbeta primers. Clones were sequenced by immunoSEQ multiplex PCR, and TCRdb holds only the in-frame ones, with some missing. The sample holds some 150,000 clones, roughly 9.4% seen once. The sequenced material came from PBMCs. These receptors all come from a male donor in good health and CMV-seronegative.

This clone has more than one count but fewer than ten. This rearrangement joins TRBV19 to TRBJ2-5, with 10 positions matching TRBD2. Unmatched junction bases numbered 7, after V lost 5 bases and J lost 4 bases. The CDR3 is 15 residues long. CDR1 and CDR2 from the germline V gene are LNHDA and SQIVND (reference sequence). The CDR3 nucleotides read TGTGCCAGTAGTCGTTCCGCTAGCGGGAGAGAGACCCAGTACTTC. It codes for CASSRSASGRETQYF.

The chain links TRBV4-3 to TRBJ1-4, with D perhaps TRBD1 (6 bases). The V and J ends lost 0 bases and 4 bases respectively, with 12 bases between them. Germline CDR1 is LGHNA and CDR2 is YSLEER. The CDR3 runs to 16 residues. The CDR3 protein is CASSQDVQGHNEKLFF. The CDR3, as DNA: TGCGCCAGCAGCCAAGATGTGCAGGGACATAATGAAAAACTGTTTTTT.

This chain joins TRBV7-6 and TRBJ1-2; the D gene is possibly TRBD1 (6 bases). This CDR3 has 14 amino acids. Germline CDR1 and CDR2: SGHVS and FNYEAQ. V lost 5 bases to trimming and J lost 4 bases, with 14 bases between them. The CDR3 reads CASSPGQGRYGYTF. As DNA, the CDR3 is TGTGCCAGCAGCCCCGGGCAGGGGCGCTATGGCTACACCTTC.

There are a few counts of this clone. The chain joins TRBV10-1 to TRBJ1-1; D call uncertain. There are 16 residues in the CDR3. V dropped 2 bases and J dropped 0 bases, with 13 bases sitting between them. Germline loops: CDR1 WNHNN, CDR2 SYGVQD (reference sequence). DNA for the CDR3: TGCGCCAGCAGTGAGAGAGCGCCACGTATGAACACTGAAGCTTTCTTT. This sequence encodes CASSERAPRMNTEAFF.

In nucleotides, the CDR3 is TGCGCCAGCAGCTTGGTGGCACACTCTGGGGCCAACGTCCTGACTTTC. Translation gives CASSLVAHSGANVLTF. The chain joins TRBV5-1 to TRBJ2-6, with unresolved D. CDR1 SGHRS and CDR2 YFSETQ come from the germline V gene. V dropped 0 bases and J dropped 0 bases, with 7 bases sitting between them. The CDR3 spans 16 residues.

The rearrangement uses TRBV6-5 and TRBJ1-1, with 8 bases aligning to TRBD1. The CDR3 loop spans 15 amino acids. J was trimmed by 0 bases and V by 6 bases; bases with no gene match: 6. The V gene's germline CDR1 is MNHEY and CDR2 SVGAGI. This CDR3 reads CASRRGTGMNTEAFF. The CDR3 DNA follows: TGTGCCAGCAGAAGGGGGACAGGAATGAACACTGAAGCTTTCTTT.

The genes are TRBV28 and TRBJ2-3, with 14 bases aligning to TRBD2. The CDR3 has 17 amino acids. Germline V gives CDR1 MDHEN, CDR2 SYDVKM. V shed 3 bases and J 3 bases; nucleotides not matched to a gene: 5. The CDR3 loop is CASSFPRTSGGTDTQYF. In DNA, the CDR3 is TGTGCCAGCAGTTTCCCGCGGACTAGCGGGGGGACAGATACGCAGTATTTT.

V gene TRBV18 combines with J gene TRBJ2-2; a weak D match, TRBD1 (6 bases). Germline V lookup: CDR1 KGHSH, CDR2 LQKENI. This CDR3 is 15 amino acids long. V was shortened by 5 bases and J by 0 bases, with 10 bases between the two germline ends. CDR3 sequence (DNA): TGTGCCAGCTCATTCGGGACAACGAACACCGGGGAGCTGTTTTTT. It translates to CASSFGTTNTGELFF.

The chain is built from TRBV6-5 and TRBJ2-6; 8 nucleotides match TRBD2. The CDR3 sequence is 15 residues long. Germline V CDR1 and CDR2: MNHEY, SVGAGI. Losses at the gene ends were 5 bases for V and 5 bases for J; bases not matched to a gene: 5. The CDR3: CASSTGGGRANVLTF. The CDR3 nucleotides are TGTGCCAGCAGTACGGGGGGGGGCCGGGCCAACGTCCTGACTTTC.

The chain links TRBV27 to TRBJ1-1; D may be TRBD1 (6 bases). The CDR3 is 14 amino acids. The germline V and J ends were trimmed by 7 bases and 4 bases, with 16 bases remaining between them. Germline V gene sequence: CDR1 MNHEY, CDR2 SMNVEV (reference sequence). The DNA of the CDR3 is TGTGCCAGCACTCGGGGGGGGGCGAGCACTGAAGCTTTCTTT. Translated, it gives CASTRGGASTEAFF.

This rearrangement joins TRBV7-2 to TRBJ2-7, with 8 positions matching TRBD1. The CDR3 is 15 residues long. CDR1 is SGHTA, CDR2 FQGNSA, per germline. J gave up 3 bases and V 4 bases, and 8 bases lay outside the gene matches. CDR3 sequence (DNA): TGTGCCAGCAGCTCCTTCAGGGGGCGCGACTACGAGCAGTACTTC. Amino acids: CASSSFRGRDYEQYF.

The gene calls are TRBV19 and TRBJ2-1, with D tentatively TRBD2 (5 bases). The CDR3 extends over 12 amino acids. Germline V gene data show CDR1 as LNHDA and CDR2 as SQIVND (reference sequence). Trimming pared 5 bases from V and 12 bases from J, leaving 14 bases between. CDR3 nucleotides: TGTGCCAGTAGTCCGGACTCCGAGGGGCAGTTCTTC. It translates to CASSPDSEGQFF.

The chain uses TRBV30 and TRBJ1-1; possible D gene TRBD1, 6 bases. Germline loops: CDR1 GTSNPN, CDR2 SVGIG (reference sequence). This CDR3 is built from 13 residues. Between the trimmed V and J ends, which lost 0 bases and 1 base, there was a span of 6 bases. The CDR3 loop is CAWSVQGNTEAFF. The CDR3 DNA is TGTGCCTGGAGTGTACAGGGGAACACTGAAGCTTTCTTT.

This clone was found a few times. The J gene is TRBJ1-1, the V gene TRBV29-1, with no clear D. Germline V CDR1 and CDR2: SQVTM, ANQGSEA. The CDR3 loop spans 12 amino acids. Between the trimmed V and J ends, which lost 6 bases and 4 bases, there was a span of 12 bases. DNA for the CDR3: TGCAGCGTATCCACAGTTGCCACTGAAGCTTTCTTT. Its protein is CSVSTVATEAFF.

The rearrangement joins TRBV7-2 to TRBJ2-3; perhaps TRBD2 as D (6 bases). V was pared by 1 base and J by 8 bases, with 10 bases between. The CDR3 totals 13 residues. The germline V gene has CDR1 SGHTA and CDR2 FQGNSA. The CDR3 sequence is CASSLGLVRTQYF. CDR3 coding DNA: TGTGCCAGCAGCTTAGGACTAGTGCGTACGCAGTATTTT.

Of note for this clone: Other DNA sequences within the sample encode an identical CDR3. The V call is TRBV19, the J call TRBJ1-5; D is uncertain. Per germline, CDR1 LNHDA and CDR2 SQIVND (reference sequence). This CDR3 contains 14 residues. V was cut by 1 base and J by 1 base, with 5 bases left in between. The DNA of the CDR3 is TGTGCCAGTAGTATAGGACTGAGCAATCAGCCCCAGCATTTT. Its translation is CASSIGLSNQPQHF.

This clone has only a few counts. This sequence joins TRBV7-2 and TRBJ2-7; D gene unclear. Trimming pared 1 base from V and 5 bases from J, leaving 9 bases between. Germline CDR1 reads SGHTA; CDR2 reads FQGNSA. The CDR3 extends over 13 amino acids. DNA of the CDR3: TGTGCCAGCAGCTTAGAGCCTCTTAACGAGCAGTACTTC. Translating it yields CASSLEPLNEQYF.

This chain joins TRBV15 and TRBJ2-1; D is perhaps TRBD2 (6 bases). The V gene's germline CDR1 is LNHNV and CDR2 YYDKDF (reference sequence). This CDR3 spans 15 amino acids. V was cut by 0 bases and J by 7 bases, with 13 bases left in between. The CDR3 region has the DNA TGTGCCACCAGCAGAGATCGGGAGCTGAGGAATGAGCAGTTCTTC. The encoded protein is CATSRDRELRNEQFF.

V and J are TRBV28 and TRBJ1-6, with 8 bases aligning to TRBD1. The germline gives CDR1 MDHEN, CDR2 SYDVKM. Unmatched junction bases numbered 19, after V lost 4 bases and J lost 8 bases. The CDR3 is made up of 19 amino acids. CDR3 region: CASSSHGQGNAGGDSPLHF. DNA for the CDR3: TGTGCCAGCAGTTCTCATGGACAGGGAAATGCTGGAGGGGATTCACCCCTCCACTTT.

A few counts support this clone. The genes are TRBV4-1 and TRBJ1-3; D not certain. From germline, CDR1 is MGHRA and CDR2 YSYEKL. The CDR3 contains 14 residues. V gave up 4 bases and J gave up 0 bases, with 7 bases separating them. This CDR3 reads CASSPGHSGNTIYF. The CDR3 nucleotides are TGCGCCAGCAGCCCGGGTCACTCTGGAAACACCATATATTTT.

This clone was picked up a small number of times. The chain links TRBV15 to TRBJ1-5; TRBD1 might be the D (5 bases). The CDR3 totals 17 residues. Germline CDR1 LNHNV, CDR2 YYDKDF (reference sequence). Trimming shortened V by 0 bases and J by 5 bases, and 17 bases separated the two germline ends. CDR3: CATSRESLGTGDQPQHF. Written as DNA, the CDR3 is TGTGCCACCAGCAGAGAATCGCTGGGAACAGGAGATCAGCCCCAGCATTTT.

This chain links TRBV27 with TRBJ2-1; the D is unclear. There are 14 residues in the CDR3. The germline V gene encodes CDR1 MNHEY and CDR2 SMNVEV (reference sequence). V lost 2 bases and J 4 bases, leaving 9 bases between the germline ends. In DNA, the CDR3 is TGTGCCAGCAGTTTAGGATCAGGTTACAATGAGCAGTTCTTC. Translated: CASSLGSGYNEQFF.

This chain uses TRBV10-3 with TRBJ1-5, with 7 bases lining up with TRBD1. Germline V gives CDR1 ENHRY, CDR2 SYGVKD. The CDR3 consists of 16 residues. J was trimmed by 3 bases and V by 3 bases; bases with no gene match: 8. The CDR3 reads CAISELDGTDNQPQHF. The DNA of the CDR3 is TGTGCCATCAGTGAATTGGACGGGACAGACAATCAGCCCCAGCATTTT.

This clone appeared a few times. The CDR3 does not close with the conserved phenylalanine or tryptophan, likely indicating a read error. The chain links TRBV6-5 to TRBJ1-2; a possible D gene is TRBD1 (5 bases). V was cut by 2 bases and J by 2 bases, with 12 bases left in between. The CDR3 extends over 15 amino acids. Per the germline V gene, CDR1 is MNHEY and CDR2 is SVGAGI. The CDR3 spells CASSYDQGENYGYTL. The CDR3 region has the DNA TGTGCCAGCAGTTACGACCAGGGCGAAAACTATGGCTACACCCTC.

A note on this clone: The same CDR3 is also encoded by other DNA sequences in this sample. The chain carries TRBV19 and TRBJ2-2; D may be TRBD2 (6 bases). CDR1 LNHDA and CDR2 SQIVND come from the germline V gene (reference sequence). With 1 base removed from V and 4 bases from J, the gap between germline ends came to 7 bases. This CDR3 spans 14 amino acids. CDR3 in amino acids: CASSIVGGTGELFF. The CDR3, as DNA: TGTGCCAGTAGTATAGTGGGGGGCACCGGGGAGCTGTTTTTT.

The rearrangement joins TRBV6-5 to TRBJ2-7; the D gene is possibly TRBD2 (5 bases). CDR1 and CDR2 from the germline V gene are MNHEY and SVGAGI. Deletions cut 0 bases from V and 3 bases from J, with 12 bases between. The CDR3 extends over 15 amino acids. CDR3 nucleotides: TGTGCCAGCAGTTACTCGAGGGCGCCGAGCTACGAGCAGTACTTC. It is translated as CASSYSRAPSYEQYF.

This sequence joins TRBV6-1 and TRBJ1-1, with TRBD1 matching over 9 bases. Germline CDR1 MNHNS, CDR2 SASEGT. CDR3 length: 14 amino acids. V lost 7 bases and J lost 5; bases outside the gene matches: 8. DNA for the CDR3: TGTGCCAGCATCGGACAGGGGAAAGGGACTGAAGCTTTCTTT. Its protein product is CASIGQGKGTEAFF.

This clone has more than one count but fewer than ten. V usage is TRBV2 and J usage is TRBJ2-5; D possibly corresponds to TRBD1 (5 bases). Germline V lookup: CDR1 SNHLY, CDR2 FYNNEI. This CDR3 has 12 amino acids. V lost 6 bases, J lost 5 bases, and 10 bases lay in between. CDR3 sequence: CASSGRVETQYF. As DNA, the CDR3 is TGTGCCAGCAGCGGCAGGGTCGAGACCCAGTACTTC.

This rearrangement joins TRBV5-4 to TRBJ1-2; D is undetermined. The CDR3 is made up of 14 amino acids. The germline V gene has CDR1 SGHNT and CDR2 YYREEE (reference sequence). The V end was cut by 4 bases, the J end by 4 bases, with 14 bases between. CDR3 residues: CASSARGNGYGYTF. In DNA, the CDR3 is TGTGCCAGCAGCGCTCGGGGTAACGGCTATGGCTACACCTTC.

The chain combines TRBV4-2 with TRBJ1-4; 8 bases align to TRBD1. Germline CDR1 reads LGHNA; CDR2 reads YNFKEQ. The CDR3 loop spans 14 amino acids. V lost 2 bases to trimming and J lost 8 bases; unmatched junction nucleotides: 4. The chain's CDR3 is CASSQHRGVEKLFF. CDR3 nucleotides: TGTGCCAGCAGCCAACACAGGGGGGTCGAAAAACTGTTTTTT.

The chain carries TRBV13 and TRBJ2-7, with TRBD2 identical over 8 bases. This CDR3 spans 13 amino acids. Germline trimming cut 1 base from V and 7 bases from J; bases unmatched to any gene: 3. Germline V gives CDR1 PRHDT, CDR2 FYEKMQ (reference sequence). CDR3 region: CASSLAGGGEQYF. The DNA of the CDR3 is TGTGCCAGCAGCTTAGCGGGAGGGGGAGAGCAGTACTTC.

This clone has a handful of counts. J is TRBJ2-3 and V is TRBV11-2; 8 bases match TRBD2. CDR1 is SGHAT and CDR2 is FQNNGV in the germline V gene. V lost 5 bases to trimming and J lost 6 bases; unmatched junction nucleotides: 13. The CDR3 is 16 residues long. CDR3 in amino acids: CASSTSSGHEGDTQYF. The CDR3 bases are TGTGCCAGCAGCACATCTAGCGGGCACGAGGGGGATACGCAGTATTTT.